These T cell receptor beta chains were read from a single sample in a study of T cells in Graves' hyperthyroidism and ophthalmopathy. One entry per CDR3 protein, called by TCRdb with MiXCR from the multiplex PCR reads. Of 350,000 or so distinct CDR3 sequences in the sample, around 18% were seen once. Sequenced material: blood. All receptors derive from a woman in her 40s with Graves' ophthalmopathy. Each CDR3 is given with its conserved first and last residue. The D gene is left open where the match is weak. Not every row has a clone size; where given, it reads once, few, many or a size class.

NA,TRBJ1-2,TRBV5-1,many,CASSEKTANYGYTF,TGCGCCAGCAGCGAAAAGACCGCTAACTATGGCTACACCTTC
TRBD2,TRBJ2-3,TRBV11-2,many,CASSLYRIAGGNTDTQYF,TGTGCCAGCAGCTTATATAGGATAGCGGGAGGGAACACAGATACGCAGTATTTT
TRBD2,TRBJ2-7,TRBV4-1,NA,CASSPSGLFYEQYF,TGCGCCAGCAGCCCATCGGGACTATTCTACGAGCAGTACTTC
NA,TRBJ2-2,TRBV5-1,NA,CASSLPAANTGELFF,TGCGCCAGCAGCTTGCCCGCCGCAAACACCGGGGAGCTGTTTTTT
NA,TRBJ1-1,TRBV7-2,few,CASSLRWTEAFF,TGTGCCAGCAGCCTCCGGTGGACTGAAGCTTTCTTT
NA,TRBJ1-2,TRBV28,many,CASRWGAHGYGYTF,TGTGCCAGCAGATGGGGGGCGCATGGGTATGGCTACACCTTC
NA,TRBJ1-5,TRBV2,many,CASSARGGFQPQHF,TGTGCCAGCAGTGCACGGGGGGGCTTTCAGCCCCAGCATTTT
NA,TRBJ2-5,TRBV5-4,NA,CASSSKTSLQETQYF,TGTGCCAGCAGCTCGAAAACTAGCCTCCAAGAGACCCAGTACTTC
NA,TRBJ1-2,TRBV6-1,NA,CASASVGGYGYSF,TGTGCCAGCGCAAGCGTGGGGGGCTATGGCTACAGCTTC
NA,TRBJ1-4,TRBV6-5,many,CASSYRENEKLFF,TGTGCCAGCAGTTACAGGGAGAATGAAAAACTGTTTTTT
TRBD2,TRBJ2-5,TRBV2,NA,CASVLAGEHGETQYF,TGTGCCAGCGTTCTAGCGGGAGAACATGGAGAGACCCAGTACTTC
TRBD2,TRBJ2-2,TRBV6-5,many,CASSFQLAEGPGELFF,TGTGCCAGCAGTTTCCAACTAGCGGAGGGCCCCGGGGAGCTGTTTTTT
TRBD2,TRBJ2-7,TRBV4-3,many,CASSQAGGLKEQYF,TGCGCCAGCAGCCAAGCGGGAGGTCTGAAGGAGCAGTACTTC
NA,TRBJ2-7,TRBV19,few,CASSSRTGYEQYF,TGTGCCAGTAGTAGCCGGACGGGCTACGAGCAGTACTTC
NA,TRBJ2-7,TRBV28,NA,CASSSRDTPYEQYF,TGTGCCAGCAGTTCCCGGGACACCCCCTACGAGCAGTACTTC
NA,TRBJ1-1,TRBV15,NA,CATRDIGGEAFF,TGTGCCACCAGGGACATCGGAGGTGAAGCTTTCTTT
NA,TRBJ2-1,TRBV19,few,CASSIRNSYNEQFF,TGTGCCAGTAGTATCCGAAACTCCTACAATGAGCAGTTCTTC
NA,TRBJ2-5,TRBV6-1,few,CASSEEGETQYF,TGTGCCAGCAGTGAAGAAGGGGAGACCCAGTACTTC
NA,TRBJ1-2,TRBV15,NA,CATSRETRGTSYGYTF,TGTGCCACCAGCAGAGAAACAAGGGGGACCTCCTATGGCTACACCTTC
NA,TRBJ1-2,TRBV6-2/TRBV6-3,NA,CASLTRQNNGYTF,TGTGCCAGCCTTACCCGACAGAATAATGGCTACACCTTC
NA,TRBJ2-5,TRBV7-2,few,CASSRAGLSPETQYF,TGTGCCAGCAGCCGAGCGGGTCTGTCCCCAGAGACCCAGTACTTC
NA,TRBJ2-2,TRBV6-5,many,CASRGDTGELFF,TGTGCCAGCAGGGGGGACACCGGGGAGCTGTTTTTT
NA,TRBJ2-7,TRBV10-3,NA,CAISESTGLTDYEQYF,TGTGCCATCAGTGAGTCGACAGGCCTAACGGACTACGAGCAGTACTTC
NA,TRBJ2-7,TRBV27,many,CASEGGLNEQYF,TGTGCCAGCGAAGGAGGGCTGAACGAGCAGTACTTC
NA,TRBJ2-5,TRBV6-2/TRBV6-3,many,CASSYQPGAGTQYF,TGTGCCAGCAGTTATCAACCTGGAGCGGGGACCCAGTACTTC
NA,TRBJ2-2,TRBV30,few,CAWAILENTGELFF,TGTGCCTGGGCCATACTAGAGAACACCGGGGAGCTGTTTTTT
NA,TRBJ1-1,TRBV6-5,many,CASTGAAEAFF,TGTGCCAGCACCGGGGCGGCTGAAGCTTTCTTT
TRBD1,TRBJ1-1,TRBV5-1,NA,CASSGTGDKAFF,TGCGCCAGCAGCGGGACAGGGGACAAAGCTTTCTTT
TRBD1,TRBJ2-7,TRBV27,NA,CASSSLDRDYEQYF,TGTGCCAGCAGTTCCCTCGACAGGGACTACGAGCAGTACTTC
TRBD1,TRBJ1-2,TRBV6-2/TRBV6-3,NA,CASSYGRAGGVYGYTF,TGTGCCAGCAGTTACGGGAGAGCAGGGGGCGTATATGGCTACACCTTC
TRBD2,TRBJ2-7,TRBV15,NA,CATSRDYESAGAYEQYF,TGTGCCACCAGCAGAGATTACGAATCGGCGGGAGCCTACGAGCAGTACTTC
NA,TRBJ2-5,TRBV12-3/TRBV12-4,few,CASRHRDGQETQYF,TGTGCCAGCAGACACCGGGACGGTCAAGAGACCCAGTACTTC
TRBD2,TRBJ2-5,TRBV7-2,many,CASSLAGVSLGGTQYF,TGTGCCAGCAGCCTAGCGGGAGTGTCACTAGGCGGGACCCAGTACTTC
NA,TRBJ2-2,TRBV11-1,many,CASSLGLAPPGELFF,TGTGCCAGCAGCCTAGGACTGGCGCCGCCCGGGGAGCTGTTTTTT
NA,TRBJ1-1,TRBV6-1,NA,CASSRTLAEAFF,TGTGCCAGCAGTAGGACATTGGCTGAAGCTTTCTTT
NA,TRBJ2-7,TRBV27,many,CASSFVRTRGSEQYF,TGTGCCAGCAGTTTTGTACGGACACGGGGCTCCGAGCAGTACTTC
NA,TRBJ1-2,TRBV6-5,NA,CASSYSRTAYGYTF,TGTGCCAGCAGTTACTCGCGGACAGCCTATGGCTACACCTTC
TRBD1,TRBJ2-7,TRBV11-3,many,CASSLTQHRQGYEQYF,TGTGCCAGCAGCTTAACCCAACACAGACAGGGATACGAGCAGTACTTC
TRBD1,TRBJ2-7,TRBV5-1,many,CASSSTGQGRYEQYF,TGCGCCAGCAGCTCCACCGGACAGGGGCGCTACGAGCAGTACTTC
TRBD1,TRBJ1-2,TRBV5-4,many,CASSLDRAGYGYTF,TGTGCCAGCAGCCTAGACAGGGCCGGCTATGGCTACACCTTC
TRBD2,TRBJ2-7,TRBV7-2,many,CASSISTSGAAYEQYF,TGTGCCAGCAGCATCTCTACTAGCGGGGCTGCCTACGAGCAGTACTTC
TRBD1,TRBJ1-1,TRBV6-5,many,CASSYSSGGTEAFF,TGTGCCAGCAGTTACTCTTCAGGGGGCACTGAAGCTTTCTTT
TRBD2,TRBJ2-7,TRBV6-1,NA,CASTIAGGYEQYF,TGTGCCAGCACCATTGCGGGGGGCTACGAGCAGTACTTC
NA,TRBJ2-2,TRBV4-2,many,CASSQNRVSGELFF,TGTGCCAGCAGCCAAAACAGGGTGTCCGGGGAGCTGTTTTTT
NA,TRBJ2-7,TRBV6-5,many,CASSSKYEQYF,TGTGCCAGCAGTTCGAAGTACGAGCAGTACTTC
NA,TRBJ2-5,TRBV29-1,NA,CSVAPGVQETQYF,TGCAGCGTCGCCCCGGGAGTTCAAGAGACCCAGTACTTC
TRBD1,TRBJ1-1,TRBV20-1,many,CSAPRTGYTEAFF,TGCAGTGCACCAAGGACAGGGTACACTGAAGCTTTCTTT
NA,TRBJ1-5,TRBV29-1,many,CSVEGRAGQPQHF,TGCAGCGTTGAAGGTAGAGCGGGTCAGCCCCAGCATTTT
TRBD1,TRBJ2-7,TRBV6-1,many,CASSEVRILDRGTYEQYF,TGTGCCAGCAGTGAAGTTCGGATTCTGGACAGGGGGACCTACGAGCAGTACTTC
NA,TRBJ2-5,TRBV28,many,CASSGAGESEETQYF,TGTGCCAGCAGTGGGGCCGGGGAGAGTGAAGAGACCCAGTACTTC
TRBD1,TRBJ1-5,TRBV11-1,many,CASSSWSGQGFSSNQPQHF,TGTGCCAGCAGCTCATGGTCGGGACAGGGCTTCTCCAGCAATCAGCCCCAGCATTTT
TRBD1,TRBJ1-3,TRBV28,many,CASTNLGGQGRNTIYF,TGTGCCAGCACCAACCTCGGGGGACAGGGAAGAAACACCATATATTTT
NA,TRBJ1-2,TRBV12-3/TRBV12-4,many,CASSPGTIYGYTF,TGTGCCAGCAGCCCTGGGACAATCTATGGCTACACCTTC
TRBD2,TRBJ2-5,TRBV6-2/TRBV6-3,NA,CASSRATSGYQETQYF,TGTGCCAGCAGTAGGGCGACTAGCGGGTACCAAGAGACCCAGTACTTC
TRBD1,TRBJ2-7,TRBV6-5,NA,CASSYSWTGRSYEQYF,TGTGCCAGCAGTTACTCGTGGACAGGAAGGTCCTACGAGCAGTACTTC
TRBD2,TRBJ2-5,TRBV27,many,CASGLSGGRGGMETQYF,TGTGCCAGCGGTTTATCCGGCGGGAGAGGAGGTATGGAGACCCAGTACTTC
NA,TRBJ1-1,TRBV29-1,many,CSVINGAEAFF,TGCAGCGTGATTAATGGGGCTGAAGCTTTCTTT